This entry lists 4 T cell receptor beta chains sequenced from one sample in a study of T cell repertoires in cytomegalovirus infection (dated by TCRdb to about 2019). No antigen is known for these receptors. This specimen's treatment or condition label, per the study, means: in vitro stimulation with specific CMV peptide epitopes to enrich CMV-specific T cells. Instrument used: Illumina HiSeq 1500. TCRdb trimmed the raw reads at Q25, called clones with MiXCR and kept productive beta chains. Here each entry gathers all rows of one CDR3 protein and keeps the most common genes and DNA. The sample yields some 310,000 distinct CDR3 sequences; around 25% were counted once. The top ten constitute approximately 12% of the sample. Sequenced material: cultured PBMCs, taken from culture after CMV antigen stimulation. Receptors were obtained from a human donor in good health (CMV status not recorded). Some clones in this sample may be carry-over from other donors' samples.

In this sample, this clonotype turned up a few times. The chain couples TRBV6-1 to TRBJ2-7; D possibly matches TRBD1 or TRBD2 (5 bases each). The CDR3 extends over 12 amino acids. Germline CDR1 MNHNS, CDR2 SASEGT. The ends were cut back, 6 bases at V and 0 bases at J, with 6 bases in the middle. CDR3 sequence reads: CASRGDSYEQYV. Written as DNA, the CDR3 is TGTGCCAGCAGGGGGGACTCCTACGAGCAGTACGTC.

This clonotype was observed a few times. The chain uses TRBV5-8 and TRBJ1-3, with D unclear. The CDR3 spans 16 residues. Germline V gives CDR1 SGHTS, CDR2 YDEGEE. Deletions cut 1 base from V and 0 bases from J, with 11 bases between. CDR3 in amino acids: CASSLQGLSSGNTIYF. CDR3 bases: TGTGCCAGCAGCTTGCAAGGCCTCAGCTCTGGAAACACCATATATTTT.

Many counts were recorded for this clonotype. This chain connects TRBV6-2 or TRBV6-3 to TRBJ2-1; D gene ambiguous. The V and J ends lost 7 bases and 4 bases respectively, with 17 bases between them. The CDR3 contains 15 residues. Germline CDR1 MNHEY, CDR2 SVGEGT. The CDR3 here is CASNHAASSYNEQFF. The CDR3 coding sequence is TGTGCCAGCAACCACGCGGCTAGTAGTTACAATGAGCAGTTCTTC.

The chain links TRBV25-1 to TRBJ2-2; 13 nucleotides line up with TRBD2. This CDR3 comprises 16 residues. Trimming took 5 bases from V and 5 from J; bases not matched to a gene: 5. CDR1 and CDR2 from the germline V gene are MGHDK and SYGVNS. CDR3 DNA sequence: TGTGCCAGCAGTATACTAGCGGGAGGGGGTACCGGGGAGCTGTTTTTT. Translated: CASSILAGGGTGELFF.